A single sample gave rise to the 26 T cell receptor beta chains below, sequenced in a study of blood T cell repertoires in COVID-19. This table comes from immunoSEQ multiplex PCR, and its TCRdb copy is limited to in-frame clones, with some not included. The table lists some 410,000 clones, approximately 88% of them singletons. The sequenced sample was PBMCs or T cells enriched from blood (not recorded which). The receptors here all came from a woman aged 30 to 39 with acute COVID-19.

The V gene is TRBV6-5, the J gene TRBJ2-7; D unclear. Germline loops: CDR1 MNHEY, CDR2 SVGAGI. V was cut by 10 bases and J by 6 bases, with 13 bases left in between. There are 11 residues in the CDR3. The CDR3 loop reads CATTTPGEQYF. As DNA, the CDR3 is TGTGCCACTACGACCCCAGGCGAGCAGTACTTC.

The genes are TRBV4-2 and TRBJ2-7; 7 bases agree with TRBD1. The length of the CDR3 is 14 residues. V dropped 4 bases and J dropped 3; count of bases not matched to a gene: 6. The germline V gene encodes CDR1 LGHNA and CDR2 YNFKEQ. DNA of the CDR3: TGTGCCAGCAGCCTCAACAGGGGAAACTACGAGCAGTACTTC. It codes for CASSLNRGNYEQYF.

The chain links TRBV5-4 to TRBJ2-2; D ambiguous. Trimming removed 4 bases at V and 1 base at J, with 5 bases between. The CDR3 totals 13 residues. Germline CDR1 and CDR2: SGHNT and YYREEE (reference sequence). The CDR3 region is CASSPRNTGELFF. CDR3 DNA: TGTGCCAGCAGCCCTAGGAACACCGGGGAGCTGTTTTTT. Variable domain in full (rest from reference TRBV5-4 and TRBJ2-2): ETGVTQSPTHLIKTRGQQVTLRCSSQSGHNTVSWYQQALGQGPQFIFQYYREEENGRGNFPPRFSGLQFPNYSSELNVNALELDDSALYLCASSPRNTGELFFGEGSRLTVL.

This chain joins TRBV9 and TRBJ2-2, with D possibly being TRBD2 (6 bases). The CDR3 contains 15 residues. Germline V gene lookup returns CDR1 SGDLS and CDR2 YYNGEE. Deletions cut 4 bases from V and 6 bases from J, with 16 bases between. The CDR3 region has the DNA TGTGCCAGCAGCCCCATTGGGGGGTGGGCCGGGGAGCTGTTTTTT. Amino acids: CASSPIGGWAGELFF.

This clone is a singleton in its sample. The chain has TRBV19 and TRBJ1-5, with TRBD1 identical over 7 bases. The length of the CDR3 is 16 residues. Trimming took 7 bases from V and 0 from J; bases not matched to a gene: 9. Germline CDR1 and CDR2: LNHDA and SQIVND (reference sequence). The DNA of the CDR3 is TGTGCCAGTACCCAGCTGGGACAGACTAGCAATCAGCCCCAGCATTTT. It encodes CASTQLGQTSNQPQHF.

V and J are TRBV9 and TRBJ2-3, with TRBD2 matching over 13 bases. The V gene's germline CDR1 is SGDLS and CDR2 YYNGEE. The CDR3 is 16 amino acids. The V and J ends lost 4 bases and 4 bases, in that order; junction bases with no gene match: 6. CDR3: CASSPLAGGPSDTQYF. The DNA for the CDR3 is TGTGCCAGCAGCCCACTAGCGGGGGGGCCCTCAGATACGCAGTATTTT.

Comments on this clone: The sample holds other DNA sequences that translate to the same CDR3. The J gene is TRBJ1-6, the V gene TRBV5-1; no reliable D call. Germline V lookup: CDR1 SGHRS, CDR2 YFSETQ. Trimming removed 2 bases at V and 8 bases at J, with 5 bases between. The CDR3 loop spans 12 amino acids. DNA of the CDR3: TGCGCCAGCAGCTTAGGAGATTCACCCCTCCACTTT. Amino acids: CASSLGDSPLHF.

This clone was observed a single time. V and J are TRBV7-8 and TRBJ1-1; maybe TRBD1 (5 bases). V shed 8 bases and J shed 5 bases, with 15 bases lying between them. Germline V lookup: CDR1 SGHVS, CDR2 FQNEAQ. This CDR3 has 13 amino acids. For the CDR3, the DNA is TGTGCCAGCCCAGGGCCAGTGCCGACTGAAGCTTTCTTT. Translating gives CASPGPVPTEAFF.

The J gene is TRBJ1-5, the V gene TRBV6-5; D ambiguous. CDR3 length: 14 amino acids. V lost 3 bases and J 1 base, leaving 7 bases between the germline ends. In germline, CDR1 is MNHEY, CDR2 SVGAGI. The CDR3 nucleotides are TGTGCCAGCAGTTATGCGGTAAGCAATCAGCCCCAGCATTTT. Its protein product is CASSYAVSNQPQHF.

The chain employs TRBV6-5 and TRBJ2-1; 11 bases match TRBD2. CDR3 length equals 15 residues. Trimming cost V 2 bases and J 8 bases; bases outside gene matches: 5. Germline V lookup: CDR1 MNHEY, CDR2 SVGAGI. This CDR3 reads CASSYLAGGTYEQFF. Here the CDR3 DNA reads TGTGCCAGCAGTTACCTAGCGGGGGGAACTTATGAGCAGTTCTTC.

The sample holds a few counts of this clone. The chain couples TRBV5-1 to TRBJ1-2; 8 nucleotides align to TRBD1. This CDR3 contains 17 residues. V lost 0 bases to trimming and J lost 7 bases; unmatched junction nucleotides: 14. In germline, CDR1 is SGHRS, CDR2 YFSETQ. The CDR3 spells CASSLASGTGALGGYTF. Written as DNA, the CDR3 is TGCGCCAGCAGCTTGGCCTCGGGGACAGGCGCCCTGGGTGGCTACACCTTC. Drawing the rest from reference TRBV5-1 and TRBJ1-2, the complete variable domain is KAGVTQTPRYLIKTRGQQVTLSCSPISGHRSVSWYQQTPGQGLQFLFEYFSETQRNKGNFPGRFSGRQFSNSRSEMNVSTLELGDSALYLCASSLASGTGALGGYTFGSGTRLTVV.

This chain joins TRBV5-1 and TRBJ1-1; possible D gene TRBD1, 6 bases. V lost 5 bases, J lost 3 bases, and 20 bases lay in between. The CDR3 is made up of 16 amino acids. Germline V gene data show CDR1 as SGHRS and CDR2 as YFSETQ. The CDR3: CASSLRRQDPHTEAFF. CDR3 DNA sequence: TGCGCCAGCAGTTTGCGACGACAGGACCCTCACACTGAAGCTTTCTTT.

The CDR3 sequence: CASSFLQVVGKAFF. In DNA, the CDR3 is TGTGCCAGCAGCTTTTTACAGGTTGTCGGTAAAGCTTTCTTT. V and J are TRBV5-6 and TRBJ1-1, with D maybe TRBD1 (5 bases). Germline V CDR1 and CDR2: SGHDT, YYEEEE. V lost 2 bases and J lost 9, with 17 bases in between. The CDR3 runs to 14 residues.

The chain recombines TRBV6-5 with TRBJ1-2; TRBD1 might be the D (6 bases). The V gene's germline CDR1 is MNHEY and CDR2 SVGAGI. V was shortened by 7 bases and J by 6 bases, with 21 bases between the two germline ends. The CDR3 runs 15 residues. CDR3 DNA: TGTGCCAGCAACAAGGGCTCGGACAGAACAGATGGCTACACCTTC. It yields the protein CASNKGSDRTDGYTF.

The chain carries TRBV19 and TRBJ2-7, with D possibly matching TRBD2 (6 bases). The ends were cut back, 5 bases at V and 6 bases at J, with 11 bases in the middle. This CDR3 is built from 12 residues. The germline V gene encodes CDR1 LNHDA and CDR2 SQIVND (reference sequence). CDR3 DNA: TGTGCCAGTAGTTCCAGGGAGGCCGAGCAGTACTTC. Amino acids: CASSSREAEQYF.

V and J are TRBV18 and TRBJ2-1; 14 bases are a match to TRBD2. The CDR3 runs to 16 residues. Germline-derived CDR1 and CDR2 are KGHSH and LQKENI. V gave up 5 bases and J gave up 7 bases; unmatched junction bases: 7. The CDR3 is CASSNSGTSGGNEQFF. The CDR3 DNA sequence: TGTGCCAGCTCAAACTCCGGGACTAGCGGGGGTAATGAGCAGTTCTTC.

J is TRBJ2-1 and V is TRBV7-6; 8 nucleotides match TRBD2. CDR1 and CDR2 from the germline V gene are SGHVS and FNYEAQ. V shed 4 bases, J shed 0 bases, and the junction held 8 bases outside the gene matches. This CDR3 is built from 17 residues. CDR3 nucleotide sequence: TGTGCCAGCAGCTCAGAACCGGGGGGGTACTCCTACAATGAGCAGTTCTTC. This encodes CASSSEPGGYSYNEQFF.

This clone occurred a few times. This chain joins TRBV14 and TRBJ1-6; D gene uncertain. The CDR3 has 14 amino acids. The V gene lost 4 bases and the J gene lost 8 bases, with 12 bases spanning the gap. The germline gives CDR1 SGHDN, CDR2 FVKESK. The CDR3 nucleotides read TGTGCCAGCAGCCCGACTTCCGTCGATTCACCCCTCCACTTT. Translating it yields CASSPTSVDSPLHF.

The chain has TRBV5-1 and TRBJ2-5; perhaps TRBD1 as D (5 bases). V lost 8 bases, J lost 6 bases, and 14 bases lay in between. CDR3 length: 12 residues. Germline loops: CDR1 SGHRS, CDR2 YFSETQ. In DNA form, the CDR3 reads TGCGCCAGTCAGGTTCAGGGTCAGACCCAGTACTTC. Its protein product is CASQVQGQTQYF. Drawing the rest from reference TRBV5-1 and TRBJ2-5, the complete variable domain is KAGVTQTPRYLIKTRGQQVTLSCSPISGHRSVSWYQQTPGQGLQFLFEYFSETQRNKGNFPGRFSGRQFSNSRSEMNVSTLELGDSALYLCASQVQGQTQYFGPGTRLLVL.

The gene calls are TRBV9 and TRBJ1-4; TRBD1 aligns across 7 bases. Germline CDR1 and CDR2: SGDLS and YYNGEE. CDR3 size: 14 residues. After removal of 1 base from V and 3 bases from J, the junction contained 0 bases not matched to a gene. The CDR3 here is CASSVQGANEKLFF. The CDR3 nucleotides read TGTGCCAGCAGCGTACAGGGGGCTAATGAAAAACTGTTTTTT.

This chain joins TRBV5-4 and TRBJ1-1; 8 positions match TRBD1. The CDR3 consists of 16 residues. The germline gives CDR1 SGHNT, CDR2 YYREEE (reference sequence). V trimming: 0 bases; J trimming: 4 bases; junction bases outside the gene matches: 8. CDR3 protein: CASSLGPGGRGTEAFF. DNA of the CDR3: TGTGCCAGCAGCTTGGGACCAGGGGGCCGGGGCACTGAAGCTTTCTTT.

This clone appeared a few times. The gene calls are TRBV4-1 and TRBJ1-1, with a tentative D call TRBD1 (5 bases). The V gene's germline CDR1 is MGHRA and CDR2 YSYEKL. The V end was cut by 0 bases, the J end by 8 bases, with 13 bases between. The CDR3 runs 14 residues. CDR3 nucleotides: TGCGCCAGCAGCCAAGAAGGGGAAACCTGGGAAGCTTTCTTT. Protein product: CASSQEGETWEAFF.

This rearrangement joins TRBV6-1 to TRBJ1-6; 7 bases align to TRBD1. CDR3 length equals 15 residues. J lost 7 bases, V lost 1 base, and 4 bases had no gene match. Germline V CDR1 and CDR2: MNHNS, SASEGT. CDR3 sequence (DNA): TGTGCCAGCAGTGAAGGACAGGGTCGGAATTCACCCCTCCACTTT. Its protein is CASSEGQGRNSPLHF.

This sequence joins TRBV4-3 and TRBJ1-1; perhaps TRBD1 as D (6 bases). CDR3 size: 16 residues. The V gene's germline CDR1 is LGHNA and CDR2 YSLEER. Trimming cost V 1 base and J 1 base, with 13 bases left between them. The CDR3 DNA is TGCGCCAGCAGCCAAGTTGGGGGCGGAAAGAACACTGAAGCTTTCTTT. It translates to CASSQVGGGKNTEAFF.

This chain connects TRBV28 to TRBJ1-1; perhaps TRBD1 as D (5 bases). Trimming removed 6 bases from V and 4 bases from J, with 9 bases in between. CDR3 length: 12 amino acids. The germline V gene encodes CDR1 MDHEN and CDR2 SYDVKM. As DNA, the CDR3 is TGTGCCAGCAGCTCAGGGCCCACTGAAGCTTTCTTT. It encodes CASSSGPTEAFF.

In its sample, this clone was seen once. The chain employs TRBV6-5 and TRBJ2-1; possibly TRBD1 for D (5 bases). Trimming stripped 2 bases from V and 4 bases from J, with 9 bases between. There are 14 residues in the CDR3. CDR1 and CDR2 from the germline V gene are MNHEY and SVGAGI. For the CDR3, the DNA is TGTGCCAGCAGTTACAGGGGCCTTTACAATGAGCAGTTCTTC. Its translation is CASSYRGLYNEQFF.